Below are 18 T cell receptor beta chains sequenced from a single sample in a study of naive and memory T cell subsets (dated by TCRdb to 2015 to 2018). The study described a robust, sensitive protocol for amplifying, sequencing and analyzing TCRs, using 3' ligation of a UMI-containing oligonucleotide to TCR cDNA. Libraries were built with 5' RACE. These reads were obtained on an Illumina MiSeq. Four rounds of PCR, run with the SP2 primer together with nested alpha and beta constant region primers, were used to amplify the ligated cDNA. TCRdb reprocessing: public reads trimmed at Q25 with fastp, clones called with MiXCR, in-frame beta chains kept. A single entry per CDR3 protein holds the most common genes and DNA from its merged rows. This sample comprises more than 50,000 distinct CDR3 sequences, approximately 8% of them detected only once. The ten most abundant clones make up 15% to 20% of the sample.

These receptor sequences come from a female donor in good health.

This clonotype appeared many times. V usage is TRBV20-1 and J usage is TRBJ2-2, with 7 nucleotides matching TRBD2. Germline loops: CDR1 DFQATT, CDR2 SNEGSKA (reference sequence). V was clipped by 0 bases and J by 0 bases; unmatched bases: 4. The CDR3 consists of 16 residues. CDR3 coding DNA: TGCAGTGCTAGAGATTTTCTAGCGGCGAACACCGGGGAGCTGTTTTTT. Amino acid sequence: CSARDFLAANTGELFF.

This clonotype was counted only a few times. The chain carries TRBV4-1 and TRBJ2-3; no clear D gene. Germline-derived CDR1 and CDR2 are MGHRA and YSYEKL. V was pared by 0 bases and J by 4 bases, with 14 bases between. This CDR3 has 16 residues. This CDR3 reads CASSQEGLNRPDTQYF. The CDR3 region has the DNA TGCGCCAGCAGCCAAGAAGGTCTAAATAGGCCAGATACGCAGTATTTT.

The V gene is TRBV6-5, the J gene TRBJ2-2; 7 nucleotides align to TRBD1. Germline V lookup: CDR1 MNHEY, CDR2 SVGAGI. This CDR3 has 15 amino acids. Germline trimming cut 6 bases from V and 0 bases from J; bases unmatched to any gene: 4. CDR3 in DNA: TGTGCCAGCAGAAAGACAGGGACGAACACCGGGGAGCTGTTTTTT. Amino acids: CASRKTGTNTGELFF.

This clonotype was seen ten or more times. The rearrangement uses TRBV19 and TRBJ1-5, with D uncertain. V was shortened by 5 bases and J by 0 bases, with 8 bases between the two germline ends. Germline loops: CDR1 LNHDA, CDR2 SQIVND (reference sequence). The CDR3 spans 14 residues. CDR3 nucleotides: TGTGCCAGTAGTGGCCCCCGTAGCAATCAGCCCCAGCATTTT. Its protein is CASSGPRSNQPQHF.

The chain has TRBV6-5 and TRBJ1-3; D gene ambiguous. Trimming removed 3 bases at V and 0 bases at J, with 9 bases between. Germline CDR1 and CDR2: MNHEY and SVGAGI. This CDR3 has 15 residues. CDR3: CASSYRRSSGNTIYF. The CDR3 DNA sequence: TGTGCCAGCAGTTATCGGCGGAGCTCTGGAAACACCATATATTTT.

This clonotype was detected many times. The rearrangement joins TRBV30 to TRBJ1-2, with D uncertain. Germline V gene sequence: CDR1 GTSNPN, CDR2 SVGIG (reference sequence). The germline V and J ends were trimmed by 5 bases and 4 bases, with 8 bases remaining between them. CDR3 size: 11 residues. CDR3 region: CAWGKGYGYTF. Written as DNA, the CDR3 is TGTGCCTGGGGGAAGGGCTATGGCTACACCTTC.

The rearrangement uses TRBV5-1 and TRBJ2-5; D tentatively fits TRBD1 or TRBD2 (6 bases each). CDR1 is SGHRS, CDR2 YFSETQ, per germline. V dropped 4 bases and J dropped 4 bases, with 17 bases sitting between them. The CDR3 is 15 residues long. CDR3: CASSPGTPGVETQYF. The DNA for the CDR3 is TGCGCCAGCAGCCCAGGGACTCCAGGGGTAGAGACCCAGTACTTC.

The J gene is TRBJ2-7, the V gene TRBV6-2 or TRBV6-3, with D possibly TRBD1 on 6 matching bases. Germline CDR1 and CDR2: MNHEY and SVGEGT. Trimming stripped 6 bases from V and 4 bases from J, with 19 bases between. The CDR3 is made up of 15 amino acids. CDR3 nucleotides: TGTGCCAGCAGCCCAGGGGCGAAAAAATTATACGAGCAGTACTTC. Residues: CASSPGAKKLYEQYF.

This clonotype came up many times. The chain has TRBV27 and TRBJ2-7; D call uncertain. The CDR3 totals 13 residues. Germline V lookup: CDR1 MNHEY, CDR2 SMNVEV (reference sequence). The V end lost 3 bases, the J end lost 0 bases, and 6 bases lay between the germline ends. The CDR3 bases are TGTGCCAGCAGTTTCGGGTTCTCCTACGAGCAGTACTTC. Residues: CASSFGFSYEQYF.

The chain uses TRBV19 and TRBJ2-2, with no clear D. Germline V gives CDR1 LNHDA, CDR2 SQIVND (reference sequence). V shed 3 bases and J shed 2 bases, with 13 bases lying between them. The CDR3 contains 16 residues. As DNA, the CDR3 is TGTGCCAGTAGTATGTGGGATTCAGAAAACACCGGGGAGCTGTTTTTT. It specifies CASSMWDSENTGELFF.

This clonotype was counted between two and nine times. The chain links TRBV28 to TRBJ2-7; D ambiguous. V shed 1 base and J shed 3 bases, with 13 bases lying between them. Germline CDR1 MDHEN, CDR2 SYDVKM. CDR3 length equals 15 residues. This CDR3 is CASSLLVPGGYEQYF. As DNA, the CDR3 is TGTGCCAGCAGTTTATTGGTACCCGGTGGCTACGAGCAGTACTTC.

This rearrangement joins TRBV5-1 to TRBJ2-3, with TRBD2 identical over 11 bases. Germline loops: CDR1 SGHRS, CDR2 YFSETQ. This CDR3 comprises 15 residues. V lost 3 bases and J lost 5; bases outside the gene matches: 5. The CDR3 DNA reads TGCGCCAGCAGCTCTAGCGGGGGGACGAGAGATACGCAGTATTTT. Its protein product is CASSSSGGTRDTQYF. Combining the CDR3 with reference TRBV5-1 and TRBJ2-3 gives the whole variable domain KAGVTQTPRYLIKTRGQQVTLSCSPISGHRSVSWYQQTPGQGLQFLFEYFSETQRNKGNFPGRFSGRQFSNSRSEMNVSTLELGDSALYLCASSSSGGTRDTQYFGPGTRLTVL.

V and J are TRBV9 and TRBJ2-1, with D tentatively TRBD2 (7 bases). Trimming shortened V by 0 bases and J by 8 bases, and 21 bases separated the two germline ends. The CDR3 loop spans 17 amino acids. The germline V gene encodes CDR1 SGDLS and CDR2 YYNGEE. The CDR3 DNA sequence: TGTGCCAGCAGCGTAGGGATCCGGGGGGCCAATTATGATGAGCAGTTCTTC. Amino acid sequence: CASSVGIRGANYDEQFF.

This clonotype was detected many times. The chain is built from TRBV7-8 and TRBJ1-2; 8 nucleotides agree with TRBD1. The CDR3 length is 17 residues. In germline, CDR1 is SGHVS, CDR2 FQNEAQ. J was trimmed by 5 bases and V by 0 bases; bases with no gene match: 11. DNA of the CDR3: TGTGCCAGCAGCTTAGCGGGGGCTAGACAGGGGACATATGGCTACACCTTC. Its translation: CASSLAGARQGTYGYTF.

This clonotype has only a few counts. J is TRBJ1-4 and V is TRBV28; the D gene is possibly TRBD1 (6 bases). From germline, CDR1 is MDHEN and CDR2 SYDVKM. Trimming left V 2 bases short and J 11 bases short, with 15 bases between. The CDR3 loop spans 14 amino acids. The CDR3 sequence: CASSLAGARWKLFF. The CDR3 DNA follows: TGTGCCAGCAGTTTAGCGGGGGCGAGGTGGAAACTGTTTTTT.

This clonotype was picked up many times. The genes are TRBV5-1 and TRBJ2-1; D is undetermined. V was cut by 1 base and J by 9 bases, with 5 bases left in between. Germline V gene sequence: CDR1 SGHRS, CDR2 YFSETQ. The CDR3 is 11 residues long. The CDR3 is CASSLTAEQFF. The CDR3 nucleotides are TGCGCCAGCAGCTTGACAGCTGAGCAGTTCTTC.

This clonotype has just a few counts. The V and J genes are TRBV24-1 and TRBJ2-1; D is undetermined. Between the trimmed V and J ends, which lost 3 bases and 8 bases, there was a span of 16 bases. The CDR3 length is 15 residues. Per the germline V gene, CDR1 is KGHDR and CDR2 is SFDVKD. The CDR3 region is CATSDPVAGIYEQFF. CDR3 in DNA: TGTGCCACCAGTGATCCCGTCGCTGGGATCTATGAGCAGTTCTTC.

This chain links TRBV29-1 with TRBJ2-5; D ambiguous. CDR3 size: 14 residues. Germline V gene sequence: CDR1 SQVTM, CDR2 ANQGSEA. The ends were cut back, 7 bases at V and 3 bases at J, with 18 bases in the middle. CDR3 DNA sequence: TGCAGCGGGATCACGGTGGTGGGCGAAGAGACCCAGTACTTC. It encodes CSGITVVGEETQYF.